These T cell receptor beta chains were read from a single sample in a study of blood T cell repertoires in COVID-19. Produced via immunoSEQ multiplex PCR; TCRdb's table is partial and in-frame only. Counted here are about 480,000 clones, roughly 88% occurring once; the ten biggest clones make up approximately 1.8%. Material for sequencing was PBMCs or T cells enriched from blood (not recorded which). The receptors originated from a middle-aged woman who had recovered from COVID-19. Both conserved end residues are part of each CDR3. D genes are given only for firm matches. The size entry is marked missing in some rows and otherwise reads once, few, many or a size class.

NA TRBJ1-5 NA TRBV16 TGTGCCAGCAGCCACCTGAGCAATCAGCCCCAGCATTTT CASSHLSNQPQHF
TRBD2 TRBJ2-3 once TRBV7-6 TGTGCCAGCAGCTTAAGCCTAAGGCTAGCGGGAGTAGTTTTGAGCACAGATACGCAGTATTTT CASSLSLRLAGVVLSTDTQYF
NA TRBJ2-5 once TRBV6-5 TGTGCCAGCACCCCGGGGAAGATCGTAGAGACCCAGTACTTC CASTPGKIVETQYF
TRBD2 TRBJ2-7 NA TRBV5-1 TGCGCCAGCAGCTTTGAGGGTAGCGGGGTAACCTACGAGCAGTACTTC CASSFEGSGVTYEQYF
TRBD1 TRBJ2-3 NA TRBV11-1 TGTGCCAGCACCTACAACTTCAGGGGGCGAGGAGATACGCAGTATTTT CASTYNFRGRGDTQYF
NA TRBJ2-6 NA TRBV9 TGTGCCACTAGCCGGGCGGACCCCTCTGGGGCCAACGTCCTGACTTTC CATSRADPSGANVLTF
NA TRBJ2-5 NA TRBV5-1 TGCGCCAGCAGCTTGGGACTAGTGGAGACCCAGTACTTC CASSLGLVETQYF
NA TRBJ1-4 NA TRBV9 TGTGCCAGCAGCGCCTCAGGGTTTCGGAATGAAAAACTGTTTTTT CASSASGFRNEKLFF
NA TRBJ1-3 few TRBV12-3/TRBV12-4 TGTGCCAGCAGTGGACATTGGGGAAACACCATATATTTT CASSGHWGNTIYF
NA TRBJ2-5 NA TRBV4-1 TGCGCCAGCAGCCAAGAAGGTTCTCGGGTTCGGGAGACCCAGTACTTC CASSQEGSRVRETQYF
TRBD1 TRBJ2-2 NA TRBV5-1 TGCGCCAGCAGCCGGACAGGGATCCCCGGGGAGCTGTTTTTT CASSRTGIPGELFF
TRBD2 TRBJ2-1 NA TRBV15 TGTGCCACCAGCAGATTAGCGGGAGTGTCCTACAATGAGCAGTTCTTC CATSRLAGVSYNEQFF
TRBD2 TRBJ2-7 NA TRBV12-3/TRBV12-4 TGTGCCAGCCGCCCCCCTAGCGGATACGAGCAGTACTTC CASRPPSGYEQYF
TRBD1 TRBJ1-2 NA TRBV5-1 TGCGCCAGCAGCACGGGACAGGGCCGCGTTGGGAGCTACACCTTC CASSTGQGRVGSYTF
NA TRBJ2-7 once TRBV27 TGTGCCAGCAGTTTGATCGCAGGGGTTTCCCACGAGCAGTACTTC CASSLIAGVSHEQYF
NA TRBJ2-4 NA TRBV20-1 TGCAGTGCTAGTTCCGATTGGCAAAACATTCAGTACTTC CSASSDWQNIQYF